The present T cell receptor (beta chain) was sequenced within a study of blood T cell repertoires in COVID-19. In the original analysis: Reference gene primers were amplified, and this amplification served to estimate nucleated cell counts. The assay was immunoSEQ multiplex PCR, and TCRdb's table has in-frame clones only and misses some. V, J and clone size derive from that table, while D and trimming were established from the DNA sequence. The table has 400,000 or so clones, roughly nine tenths seen once. Per the germline V gene, CDR1 is KGHSH and CDR2 is LQKENI. CDR3 length: 14 residues. V was shortened by 4 bases and J by 1 base, with 8 bases between the two germline ends.

Sequenced sample: PBMCs or T cells enriched from blood (not recorded which). This clonotype was obtained from a young man who had recovered from COVID-19. This chain links TRBV18 with TRBJ1-5; a possible D gene is TRBD1 (5 bases). CDR3 DNA sequence: TGTGCCAGCTCACTCGGACACAGCAATCAGCCCCAGCATTTT. Its protein is CASSLGHSNQPQHF.